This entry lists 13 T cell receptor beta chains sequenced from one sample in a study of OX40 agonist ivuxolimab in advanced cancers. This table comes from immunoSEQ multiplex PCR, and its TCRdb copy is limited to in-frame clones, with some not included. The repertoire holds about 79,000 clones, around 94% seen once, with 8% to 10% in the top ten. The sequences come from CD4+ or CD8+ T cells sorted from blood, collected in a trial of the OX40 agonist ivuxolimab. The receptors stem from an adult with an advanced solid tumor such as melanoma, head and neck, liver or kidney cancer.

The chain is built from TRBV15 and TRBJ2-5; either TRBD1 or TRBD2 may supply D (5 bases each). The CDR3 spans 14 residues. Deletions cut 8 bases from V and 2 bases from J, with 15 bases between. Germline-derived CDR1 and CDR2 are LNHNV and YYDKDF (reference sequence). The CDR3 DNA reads TGTGCCACCTCCCCCCCGGGGCCGCAAGAGACCCAGTACTTC. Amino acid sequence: CATSPPGPQETQYF.

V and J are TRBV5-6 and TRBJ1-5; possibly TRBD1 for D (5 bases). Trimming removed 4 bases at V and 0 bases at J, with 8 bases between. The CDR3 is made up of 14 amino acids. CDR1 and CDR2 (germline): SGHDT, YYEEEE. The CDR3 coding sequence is TGTGCCAGCAGCCTGCAGGGTAGCAATCAGCCCCAGCATTTT. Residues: CASSLQGSNQPQHF.

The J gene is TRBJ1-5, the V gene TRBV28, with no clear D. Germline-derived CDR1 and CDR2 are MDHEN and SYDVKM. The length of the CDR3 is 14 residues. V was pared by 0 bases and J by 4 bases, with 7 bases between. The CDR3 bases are TGTGCCAGCAGTTTATGGACTCAAAATCAGCCCCAGCATTTT. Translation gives CASSLWTQNQPQHF. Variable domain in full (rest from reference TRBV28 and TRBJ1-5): DVKVTQSSRYLVKRTGEKVFLECVQDMDHENMFWYRQDPGLGLRLIYFSYDVKMKEKGDIPEGYSVSREKKERFSLILESASTNQTSMYLCASSLWTQNQPQHFGDGTRLSIL.

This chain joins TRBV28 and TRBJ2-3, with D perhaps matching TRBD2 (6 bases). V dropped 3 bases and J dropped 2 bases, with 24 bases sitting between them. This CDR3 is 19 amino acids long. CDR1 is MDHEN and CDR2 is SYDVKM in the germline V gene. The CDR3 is CASSLRLAGRLATTDTQYF. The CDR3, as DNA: TGTGCCAGCAGTTTGCGCCTTGCGGGGCGTCTAGCGACCACAGATACGCAGTATTTT.

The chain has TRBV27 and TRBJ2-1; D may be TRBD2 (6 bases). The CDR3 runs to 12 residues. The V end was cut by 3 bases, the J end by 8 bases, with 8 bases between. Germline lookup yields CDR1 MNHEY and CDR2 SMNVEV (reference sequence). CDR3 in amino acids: CASSLEGDEQFF. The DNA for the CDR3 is TGTGCCAGCAGTTTGGAGGGCGATGAGCAGTTCTTC.

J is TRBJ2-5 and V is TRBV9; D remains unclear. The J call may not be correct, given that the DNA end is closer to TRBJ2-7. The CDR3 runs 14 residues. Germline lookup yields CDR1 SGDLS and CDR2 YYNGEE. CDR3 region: CASSVVSDSYEQYF. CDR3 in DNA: TGTGCCAGCAGCGTAGTGTCTGACTCCTACGAGCAGTACTTC.

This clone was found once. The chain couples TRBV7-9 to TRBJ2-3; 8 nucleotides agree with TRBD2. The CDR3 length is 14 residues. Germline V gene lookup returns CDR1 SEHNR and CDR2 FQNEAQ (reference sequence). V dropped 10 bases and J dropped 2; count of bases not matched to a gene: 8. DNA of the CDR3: TGTGCCACCTCTCCGGGGGGGACCACAGATACGCAGTATTTT. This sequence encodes CATSPGGTTDTQYF.

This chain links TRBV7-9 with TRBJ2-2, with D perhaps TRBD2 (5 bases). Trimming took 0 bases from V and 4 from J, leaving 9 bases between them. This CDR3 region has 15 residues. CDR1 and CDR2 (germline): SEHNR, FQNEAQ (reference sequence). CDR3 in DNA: TGTGCCAGCAGCTTAGCAGGGAGCCTCACCGGGGAGCTGTTTTTT. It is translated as CASSLAGSLTGELFF.

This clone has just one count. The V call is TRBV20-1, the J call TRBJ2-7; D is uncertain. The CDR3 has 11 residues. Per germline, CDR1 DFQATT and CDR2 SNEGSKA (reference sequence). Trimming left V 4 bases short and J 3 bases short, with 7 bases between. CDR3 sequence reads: CSATHIYEQYF. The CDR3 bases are TGCAGTGCTACACACATCTACGAGCAGTACTTC.

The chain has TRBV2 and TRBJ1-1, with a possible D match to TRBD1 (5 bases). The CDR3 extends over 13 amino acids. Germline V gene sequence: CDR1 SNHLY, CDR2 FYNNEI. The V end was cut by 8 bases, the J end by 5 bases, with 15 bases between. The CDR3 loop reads CASPIGRGTEAFF. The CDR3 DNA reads TGTGCCAGCCCGATTGGGAGGGGAACTGAAGCTTTCTTT.

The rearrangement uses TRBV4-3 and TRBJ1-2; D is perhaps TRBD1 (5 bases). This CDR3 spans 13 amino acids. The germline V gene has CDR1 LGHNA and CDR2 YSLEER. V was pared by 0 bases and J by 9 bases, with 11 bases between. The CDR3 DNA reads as TGCGCCAGCAGCCAAGATGGGGGTGCGAGCTACACCTTC. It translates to CASSQDGGASYTF.

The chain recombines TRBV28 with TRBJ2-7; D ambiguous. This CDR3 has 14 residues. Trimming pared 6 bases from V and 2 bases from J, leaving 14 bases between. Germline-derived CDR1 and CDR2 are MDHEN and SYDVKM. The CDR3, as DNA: TGTGCCAGCAGCTCCCCAGAGTCGACCTACGAGCAGTACTTC. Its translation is CASSSPESTYEQYF.

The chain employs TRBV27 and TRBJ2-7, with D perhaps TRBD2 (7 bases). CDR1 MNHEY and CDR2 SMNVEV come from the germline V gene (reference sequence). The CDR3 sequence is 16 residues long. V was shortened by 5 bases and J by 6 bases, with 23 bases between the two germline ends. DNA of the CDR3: TGTGCCAGCAGTCCCTTCATAGGGGGGGTACCGTCCGAGCAGTACTTC. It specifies CASSPFIGGVPSEQYF.